This T cell receptor beta chain came from a study of identical twins. Findings and caveats of the study: Excess low generation probability was seen in twin-shared out-of-frame alpha sequences.

As concerns this clonotype: The antigen remains undetermined.

The CDR3 sequence is 13 residues long. Germline CDR1 is SGHDN and CDR2 is FVKESK. V dropped 3 bases and J dropped 3 bases, with 8 bases sitting between them. Carrying unique molecular identifiers, the cDNA also gained a universal primer site through template switching. TCRdb re-derived calls from the 5' RACE reads in MiXCR, one entry per CDR3 protein. Of roughly 720,000 distinct CDR3 sequences listed, around a sixth are singletons. These data were also reused for a study on T cells expressing NK-cell markers. That work adds: Sorted CD3+CD56-NKG2C+, CD3+CD56+NKG2C- and CD3+CD56+NKG2C+ T cells were the source of the TCR beta repertoires.

The rearrangement uses TRBV14 and TRBJ1-2; D may be TRBD1 (5 bases). The sample taken for sequencing was PBMCs. The clonotype comes from a woman in her late teens or twenties in good health. DNA of the CDR3: TGTGCCAGCAGCCACAGGGCGGACTATGGCTACACCTTC. Its translation: CASSHRADYGYTF.